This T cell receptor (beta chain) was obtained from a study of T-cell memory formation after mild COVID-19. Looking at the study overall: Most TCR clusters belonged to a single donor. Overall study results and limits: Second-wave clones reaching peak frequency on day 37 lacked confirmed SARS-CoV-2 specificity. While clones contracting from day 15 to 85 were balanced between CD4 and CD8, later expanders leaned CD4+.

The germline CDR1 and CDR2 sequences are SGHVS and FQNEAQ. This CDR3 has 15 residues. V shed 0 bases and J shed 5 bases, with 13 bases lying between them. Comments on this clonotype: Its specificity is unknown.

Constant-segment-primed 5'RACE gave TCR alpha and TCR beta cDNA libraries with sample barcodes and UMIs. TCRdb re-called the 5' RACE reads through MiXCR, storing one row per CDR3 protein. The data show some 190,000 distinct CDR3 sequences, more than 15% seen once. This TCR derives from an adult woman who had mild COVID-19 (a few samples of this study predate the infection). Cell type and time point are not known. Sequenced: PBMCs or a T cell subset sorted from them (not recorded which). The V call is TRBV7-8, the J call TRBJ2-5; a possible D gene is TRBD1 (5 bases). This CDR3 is CASSLAVGLRETQYF. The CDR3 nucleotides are TGTGCCAGCAGCTTAGCGGTGGGGCTTAGGGAGACCCAGTACTTC.